The 14 T cell receptor beta chains listed next were all sequenced from one sample in a study of glioma-infiltrating T cells (dated by TCRdb to 2016 to 2017). The sample was run on an Illumina MiSeq. The iRepertoire nested amplicon-rescue multiplex PCR (arm-PCR) platform was used to amplify TCR alpha and beta CDR3 regions from RNA. In-frame beta chains were kept once TCRdb had trimmed the public reads at Q25 with fastp and called clones with MiXCR. Rows are unified per CDR3 protein, each entry keeping the most common DNA and genes. The sample table records 150,000 to 200,000 distinct CDR3 sequences; over 40% of these occur just once. The ten largest clones represent 5.2% of the sample. Material for sequencing was glioma tissue, nonneoplastic brain tissue, or PBMCs (not recorded which). These receptors all stem from a human donor with low-grade glioma or glioblastoma, undergoing nonglioma brain surgery, or in good health (not recorded which).

This clonotype appeared many times. The V and J genes are TRBV25-1 and TRBJ2-3; 11 bases line up with TRBD2. CDR3 length equals 16 residues. CDR1 is MGHDK, CDR2 SYGVNS, per germline. The trim removed 5 bases at V and 2 bases at J, leaving 6 bases unmatched. The CDR3 region has the DNA TGTGCCAGCAGTCCCCCACTAGCGGGGGTCACAGATACGCAGTATTTT. Translating it yields CASSPPLAGVTDTQYF.

In its sample, this clonotype was seen a few times. The V call is TRBV2, the J call TRBJ2-1; D remains unclear. Germline values: CDR1 SNHLY, CDR2 FYNNEI. Between the trimmed V and J ends, which lost 8 bases and 0 bases, there was a span of 8 bases. CDR3 length: 13 amino acids. CDR3 amino acids: CASGVSSYNEQFF. The CDR3, as DNA: TGTGCCAGCGGGGTCAGCTCCTACAATGAGCAGTTCTTC.

This clonotype was counted ten times or more. V gene TRBV19 combines with J gene TRBJ1-1, with D possibly TRBD1 on 5 matching bases. Germline lookup yields CDR1 LNHDA and CDR2 SQIVND (reference sequence). The CDR3 runs to 13 residues. V shed 9 bases and J shed 1 base, with 12 bases lying between them. This CDR3 reads CASRVGPNTEAFF. CDR3 nucleotide sequence: TGTGCCAGCCGGGTGGGGCCGAACACTGAAGCTTTCTTT.

The J gene is TRBJ2-3, the V gene TRBV20-1; D not certain. The CDR3 extends over 12 amino acids. V dropped 2 bases and J dropped 2 bases, with 5 bases sitting between them. The germline V gene encodes CDR1 DFQATT and CDR2 SNEGSKA (reference sequence). CDR3 DNA sequence: TGCAGTGCTAGACCTACCACAGATACGCAGTATTTT. Translating it yields CSARPTTDTQYF.

This clonotype was observed a few times. The chain uses TRBV3-1 and TRBJ1-2; possibly TRBD1 for D (5 bases). Trimming removed 0 bases at V and 8 bases at J, with 13 bases between. The V gene's germline CDR1 is LGHDT and CDR2 YNNKEL (reference sequence). The CDR3 is 14 amino acids. CDR3 protein: CASSQDSGTQGYTF. The CDR3 DNA reads TGTGCCAGCAGCCAAGATTCGGGGACCCAAGGCTACACCTTC. The full variable domain, in which reference TRBV3-1 and TRBJ1-2 provide the parts outside the CDR3, is DTAVSQTPKYLVTQMGNDKSIKCEQNLGHDTMYWYKQDSKKFLKIMFSYNNKELIINETVPNRFSPKSPDKAHLNLHINSLELGDSAVYFCASSQDSGTQGYTFGSGTRLTVV.

This clonotype was seen repeatedly, ten times or more. This chain links TRBV7-2 with TRBJ2-1; perhaps TRBD2 as D (6 bases). The V gene lost 5 bases and the J gene lost 9 bases, with 14 bases spanning the gap. From germline, CDR1 is SGHTA and CDR2 FQGNSA. The CDR3 contains 13 residues. The DNA for the CDR3 is TGTGCCAGCAGCAACGGACTACTGGGTGAGCAGTTCTTC. It is translated as CASSNGLLGEQFF.

This clonotype was observed many times. This rearrangement joins TRBV27 to TRBJ1-6, with 7 bases fitting TRBD1. Germline CDR1 is MNHEY and CDR2 is SMNVEV (reference sequence). J gave up 3 bases and V 5 bases, and 4 bases lay outside the gene matches. This CDR3 region has 15 residues. DNA of the CDR3: TGTGCCAGCAGTAAGGGACAGCACTATAATTCACCCCTCCACTTT. It translates to CASSKGQHYNSPLHF.

This clonotype was seen many times. The CDR3 bases are TGTGCCAGCAGCCGTTGGGGGGACACCGGGGAGCTGTTTTTT. This sequence encodes CASSRWGDTGELFF. The V gene is TRBV12-3 or TRBV12-4, the J gene TRBJ2-2; tentatively, D is TRBD2 (6 bases). The CDR3 covers 14 residues. The V gene lost 6 bases and the J gene lost 3 bases, with 11 bases spanning the gap.

This clonotype was observed once. A much more abundant neighbour one base away suggests this may be a read error. This chain connects TRBV20-1 to TRBJ2-5; tentative D call: TRBD1 (5 bases). CDR3 length: 14 amino acids. Germline loops: CDR1 DFQATT, CDR2 SNEGSKA (reference sequence). The CDR3 nucleotides are TGCAGTGCTAGAGGATGGGGCCAACAAGGGACCCAGTACTTC. Residues: CSARGWGQQGTQYF.

This rearrangement joins TRBV10-3 to TRBJ2-7, with D possibly TRBD2 on 5 matching bases. CDR1 ENHRY and CDR2 SYGVKD come from the germline V gene. Trimming cost V 10 bases and J 3 bases, with 19 bases left between them. This CDR3 region has 14 residues. CDR3 sequence reads: CAKGSGPPGYEQYF. The CDR3 DNA reads TGTGCCAAGGGAAGCGGACCCCCGGGCTACGAGCAGTACTTC.

This clonotype was observed many times. V usage is TRBV6-6 and J usage is TRBJ2-1; D is ambiguous. The germline gives CDR1 MNHNY, CDR2 SVGAGI (reference sequence). Trimming shortened V by 0 bases and J by 7 bases, and 4 bases separated the two germline ends. CDR3 length equals 12 residues. The CDR3 coding sequence is TGTGCCAGCAGTTACTCGGGAAATGAGCAGTTCTTC. This sequence encodes CASSYSGNEQFF.

As to this clonotype: This clone may be a read error of a much larger clone one base away. The chain joins TRBV20-1 to TRBJ2-7, with 9 bases identical to TRBD1. V shed 2 bases, J shed 6 bases, and the junction held 5 bases outside the gene matches. CDR1 and CDR2 (germline): DFQATT, SNEGSKA (reference sequence). The CDR3 runs 13 residues. The CDR3 DNA follows: TGCAGTGCTAGACAAGGACAGGGGCGCGAGCAGTACTTC. Its translation: CSARQGQGREQYF.

The sample holds a few counts of this clonotype. The chain combines TRBV7-9 with TRBJ2-5, with D perhaps assigned TRBD1 or TRBD2 (6 bases each). Trimming took 5 bases from V and 2 from J, leaving 12 bases between them. Looked up from germline, CDR1 is SEHNR and CDR2 is FQNEAQ (reference sequence). This CDR3 contains 14 residues. CDR3 loop: CASSLGGLQETQYF. As DNA, the CDR3 is TGTGCCAGCAGCCTGGGGGGCTTACAAGAGACCCAGTACTTC.

A few counts support this clonotype. The chain links TRBV28 to TRBJ2-5, with unresolved D. V lost 6 bases, J lost 5 bases, and 19 bases lay in between. CDR1 MDHEN and CDR2 SYDVKM come from the germline V gene. This CDR3 comprises 15 residues. The CDR3 is CASSSQAVLTETQYF. The CDR3 DNA is TGTGCCAGCAGCTCTCAGGCTGTGCTGACCGAGACCCAGTACTTC. Full variable domain (rest looked up from reference TRBV28 and TRBJ2-5): DVKVTQSSRYLVKRTGEKVFLECVQDMDHENMFWYRQDPGLGLRLIYFSYDVKMKEKGDIPEGYSVSREKKERFSLILESASTNQTSMYLCASSSQAVLTETQYFGPGTRLLVL.